This passage covers 9 T cell receptor beta chains from one sample sequenced in a study of T-cell memory formation after mild COVID-19. MiXCR, run by TCRdb on the 5' RACE reads, gives a single entry per CDR3 protein. The sample shows a few hundred thousand distinct CDR3 sequences, roughly a fifth of them seen only once. The specimen was PBMCs or a T cell subset sorted from them (not recorded which). These receptor sequences come from a young man who had mild COVID-19 (a few samples of this study predate the infection). Cell type and time point are not known.

This clonotype was seen once. The rearrangement joins TRBV7-9 to TRBJ2-7; D is perhaps TRBD2 (6 bases). In germline, CDR1 is SEHNR, CDR2 FQNEAQ (reference sequence). With 7 bases removed from V and 0 bases from J, the gap between germline ends came to 16 bases. The CDR3 runs to 15 residues. As DNA, the CDR3 is TGTGCCAGCACCCAGGAGGAGGGACTCTCCTACGAGCAGTACTTC. Its translation is CASTQEEGLSYEQYF. The whole variable domain, remainder taken from reference TRBV7-9 and TRBJ2-7, is DTGVSQNPRHKITKRGQNVTFRCDPISEHNRLYWYRQTLGQGPEFLTYFQNEAQLEKSRLLSDRFSAERPKGSFSTLEIQRTEQGDSAMYLCASTQEEGLSYEQYFGPGTRLTVT.

This clonotype was detected a few times. This chain links TRBV21-1 with TRBJ2-3; the D call of TRBD1 is as the table states it, not checked on the DNA. TRBV21-1 counts as a pseudogene. CDR3 length equals 16 residues. The CDR3 spells CASSLKLGVDTDTQYF. DNA for the CDR3: TGTGCCAGCAGCCTAAAGTTAGGGGTCGACACAGATACGCAGTATTTT.

This rearrangement joins TRBV7-9 to TRBJ1-2; 8 bases are a match to TRBD1. From germline, CDR1 is SEHNR and CDR2 FQNEAQ (reference sequence). Trimming removed 4 bases from V and 4 bases from J; junction bases left unmatched: 5. This CDR3 is built from 14 residues. The CDR3 here is CASSSTGDLYGYTF. In nucleotides, the CDR3 is TGTGCCAGCAGCTCGACAGGGGACCTCTATGGCTACACCTTC.

This clonotype was seen only a few times. The chain links TRBV16 to TRBJ1-1; 8 positions agree with TRBD1. After removal of 4 bases from V and 6 bases from J, the junction contained 7 bases not matched to a gene. The germline CDR1 and CDR2 sequences are KGHSY and FQNENV. The CDR3 runs 14 residues. CDR3 DNA sequence: TGTGCCAGCAGCCTCAGGGGGCAAGGGGCTGAAGCTTTCTTT. Translated: CASSLRGQGAEAFF. The complete variable domain, with remaining parts taken from reference TRBV16 and TRBJ1-1, reads GEEVAQTPKHLVRGEGQKAKLYCAPIKGHSYVFWYQQVLKNEFKFLISFQNENVFDETGMPKERFSAKCLPNSPCSLEIQATKLEDSAVYFCASSLRGQGAEAFFGQGTRLTVV.

This chain uses TRBV7-3 with TRBJ1-6; TRBD1 is a possible D gene (6 bases). Germline lookup yields CDR1 SGHTA and CDR2 FQGTGA. The CDR3 spans 14 residues. V shed 5 bases and J shed 7 bases, with 12 bases lying between them. Here the CDR3 DNA reads TGTGCCAGCAGCCGTGGACAGATAAATTCACCCCTCCACTTT. This gives the protein CASSRGQINSPLHF.

The chain employs TRBV29-1 and TRBJ1-1; 7 nucleotides agree with TRBD1. Germline assignment: CDR1 SQVTM and CDR2 ANQGSEA. CDR3 length equals 13 residues. V gave up 7 bases and J gave up 4 bases; unmatched junction bases: 9. This CDR3 is CSGYRGGSTEAFF. CDR3 sequence (DNA): TGCAGCGGTTACAGGGGAGGGAGCACTGAAGCTTTCTTT.

The gene calls are TRBV5-1 and TRBJ2-2, with D possibly TRBD2 on 6 matching bases. CDR3 size: 15 residues. V lost 4 bases and J 5 bases, leaving 15 bases between the germline ends. Germline V gene data show CDR1 as SGHRS and CDR2 as YFSETQ. The CDR3: CASSPEAGRTGELFF. The CDR3 DNA reads TGCGCCAGCAGCCCAGAGGCGGGGCGGACCGGGGAGCTGTTTTTT.

This clonotype was picked up a small number of times. This chain links TRBV5-1 with TRBJ2-3; 9 bases fit TRBD1. CDR1 and CDR2 (germline): SGHRS, YFSETQ. This CDR3 spans 15 amino acids. V shed 2 bases, J shed 5 bases, and the junction held 6 bases outside the gene matches. CDR3 sequence reads: CASSFRDRDVDTQYF. The CDR3 region has the DNA TGCGCCAGCAGCTTCCGGGACAGGGATGTAGATACGCAGTATTTT.

The rearrangement joins TRBV29-1 to TRBJ2-5; TRBD1 is a possible D gene (6 bases). Trimming removed 6 bases at V and 4 bases at J, with 12 bases between. Germline CDR1 is SQVTM and CDR2 is ANQGSEA. The length of the CDR3 is 12 residues. The CDR3 protein is CSVDSNGETQYF. The CDR3 bases are TGCAGCGTGGACAGCAATGGAGAGACCCAGTACTTC.